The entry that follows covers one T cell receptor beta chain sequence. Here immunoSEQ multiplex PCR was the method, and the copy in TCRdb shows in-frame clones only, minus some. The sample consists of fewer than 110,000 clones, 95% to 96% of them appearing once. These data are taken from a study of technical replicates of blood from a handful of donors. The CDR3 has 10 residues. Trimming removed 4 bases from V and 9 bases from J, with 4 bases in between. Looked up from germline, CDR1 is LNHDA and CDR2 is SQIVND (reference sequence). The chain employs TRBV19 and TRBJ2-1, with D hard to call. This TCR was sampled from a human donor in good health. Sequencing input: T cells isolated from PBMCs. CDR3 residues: CASSSREQFF. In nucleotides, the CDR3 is TGTGCCAGTAGTAGTCGTGAGCAGTTCTTC.